This T cell receptor beta chain was sequenced for a study of identical twins. Study-level findings and limits: Models predicted less out-of-frame TCR alpha sharing in monozygotic twins than was found.

Concerning this clonotype itself: The antigen remains undetermined.

Between the trimmed V and J ends, which lost 1 base and 0 bases, there was a span of 10 bases. The CDR3 consists of 15 residues. Germline V gene sequence: CDR1 SGHAT, CDR2 FQNNGV. TCRdb passed the 5' RACE reads through MiXCR, listing each CDR3 protein once. Among fewer than 900,000 distinct CDR3 sequences listed, 15% to 20% were seen once. This same sample was also taken into another study, of T cells expressing NK-cell markers.

Sequencing was done on a sample of PBMCs. The rearrangement joins TRBV11-2 to TRBJ2-7; D may be TRBD1 or TRBD2 (5 bases each). The clonotype comes from a woman aged 18-35 years in good health. Here the CDR3 reads CASSLGGTFSYEQYF. The CDR3 bases are TGTGCCAGCAGCTTAGGGGGGACGTTCTCCTACGAGCAGTACTTC.